This TCR beta chain was sequenced in a study of identical twins. This clonotype came up many times. Trimming shortened V by 1 base and J by 3 bases, and 3 bases separated the two germline ends. Germline V CDR1 and CDR2: SNHLY, FYNNEI. This CDR3 contains 12 residues. One entry per CDR3 protein, called by TCRdb with MiXCR from the 5' RACE reads. The data show some 1,700,000 distinct CDR3 sequences, around 29% seen once. The TCR sequence derives from a newborn girl in good health. The chain links TRBV2 to TRBJ2-5; D is unclear. Sample: cord blood. The CDR3, as DNA: TGTGCCAGCAGTGAAGGTGAAGAGACCCAGTACTTC. This sequence encodes CASSEGEETQYF.